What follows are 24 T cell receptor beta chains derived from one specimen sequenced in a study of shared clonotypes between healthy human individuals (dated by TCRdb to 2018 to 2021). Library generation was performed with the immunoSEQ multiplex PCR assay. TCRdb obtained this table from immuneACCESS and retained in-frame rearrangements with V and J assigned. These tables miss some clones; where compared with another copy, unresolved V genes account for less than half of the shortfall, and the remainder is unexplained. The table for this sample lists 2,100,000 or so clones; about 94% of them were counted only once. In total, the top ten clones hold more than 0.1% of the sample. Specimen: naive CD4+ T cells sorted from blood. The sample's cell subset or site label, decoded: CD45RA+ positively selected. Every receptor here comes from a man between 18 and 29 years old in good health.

The CDR3 sequence is CASTKIQGGGTEAFF. In DNA form, the CDR3 reads TGTGCCAGCACCAAAATACAGGGCGGGGGCACTGAAGCTTTCTTT. The V and J genes are TRBV9 and TRBJ1-1, with D possibly being TRBD1 (6 bases). This CDR3 is 15 amino acids long. V dropped 6 bases and J dropped 4 bases, with 19 bases sitting between them. Germline V gene sequence: CDR1 SGDLS, CDR2 YYNGEE.

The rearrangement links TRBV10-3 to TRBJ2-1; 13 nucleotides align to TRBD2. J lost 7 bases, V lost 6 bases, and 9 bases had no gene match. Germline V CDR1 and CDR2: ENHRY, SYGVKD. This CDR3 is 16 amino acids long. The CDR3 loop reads CAISATSGGASNEQFF. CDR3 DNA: TGTGCCATCAGCGCTACTAGCGGGGGGGCCAGTAATGAGCAGTTCTTC.

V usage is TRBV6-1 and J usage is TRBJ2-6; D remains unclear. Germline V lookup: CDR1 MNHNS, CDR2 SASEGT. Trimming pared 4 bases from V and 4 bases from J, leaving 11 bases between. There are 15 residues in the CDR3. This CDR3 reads CASSVGASGANVLTF. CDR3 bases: TGTGCCAGCAGTGTCGGCGCGTCCGGGGCCAACGTCCTGACTTTC.

The CDR3 loop reads CASSVGTSGRVQETQYF. The DNA of the CDR3 is TGTGCCAGCAGCGTAGGCACTAGCGGGAGGGTACAAGAGACCCAGTACTTC. This sequence joins TRBV9 and TRBJ2-5; 13 nucleotides align to TRBD2. CDR1 SGDLS and CDR2 YYNGEE come from the germline V gene. Trimming took 0 bases from V and 2 from J; bases not matched to a gene: 4. There are 17 residues in the CDR3.

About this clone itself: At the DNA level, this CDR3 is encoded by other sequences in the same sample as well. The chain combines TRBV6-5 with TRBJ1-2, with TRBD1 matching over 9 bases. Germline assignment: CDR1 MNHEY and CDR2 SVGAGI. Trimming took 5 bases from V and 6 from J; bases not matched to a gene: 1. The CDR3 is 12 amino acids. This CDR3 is CASSRTGDGYTF. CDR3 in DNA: TGTGCCAGCAGTAGGACAGGGGATGGCTACACCTTC.

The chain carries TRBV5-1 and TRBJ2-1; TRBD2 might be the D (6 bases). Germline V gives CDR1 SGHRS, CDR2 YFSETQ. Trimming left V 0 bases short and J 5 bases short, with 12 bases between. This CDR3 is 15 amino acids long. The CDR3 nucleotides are TGCGCCAGCAGCTTGGAGGGGCGGAGGGACAATGAGCAGTTCTTC. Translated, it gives CASSLEGRRDNEQFF.

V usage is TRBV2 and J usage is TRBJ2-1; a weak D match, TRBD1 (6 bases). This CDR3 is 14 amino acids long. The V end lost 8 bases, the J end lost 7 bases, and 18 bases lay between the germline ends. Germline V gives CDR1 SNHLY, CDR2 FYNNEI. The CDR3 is CASGNHLGGNEQFF. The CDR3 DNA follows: TGTGCCAGCGGAAACCACTTAGGGGGAAATGAGCAGTTCTTC.

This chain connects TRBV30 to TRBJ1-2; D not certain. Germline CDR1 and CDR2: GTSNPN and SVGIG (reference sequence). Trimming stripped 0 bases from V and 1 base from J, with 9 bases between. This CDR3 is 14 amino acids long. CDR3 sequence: CAWSVSGVNYGYTF. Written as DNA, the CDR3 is TGTGCCTGGAGTGTATCAGGAGTTAACTATGGCTACACCTTC.

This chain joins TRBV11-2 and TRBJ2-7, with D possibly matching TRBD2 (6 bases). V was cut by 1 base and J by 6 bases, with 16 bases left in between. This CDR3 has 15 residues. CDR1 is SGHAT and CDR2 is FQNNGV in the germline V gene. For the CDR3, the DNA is TGTGCCAGCAGCTTAGTGTCTACCGGGACTGGCGAGCAGTACTTC. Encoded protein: CASSLVSTGTGEQYF.

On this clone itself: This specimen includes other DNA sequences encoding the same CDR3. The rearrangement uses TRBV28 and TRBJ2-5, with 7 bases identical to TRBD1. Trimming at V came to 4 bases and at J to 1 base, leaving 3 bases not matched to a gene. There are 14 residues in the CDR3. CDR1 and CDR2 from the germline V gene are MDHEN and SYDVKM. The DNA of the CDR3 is TGTGCCAGCAGTTCTGGGACAGTCCAAGAGACCCAGTACTTC. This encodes CASSSGTVQETQYF. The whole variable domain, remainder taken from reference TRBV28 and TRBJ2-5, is DVKVTQSSRYLVKRTGEKVFLECVQDMDHENMFWYRQDPGLGLRLIYFSYDVKMKEKGDIPEGYSVSREKKERFSLILESASTNQTSMYLCASSSGTVQETQYFGPGTRLLVL.

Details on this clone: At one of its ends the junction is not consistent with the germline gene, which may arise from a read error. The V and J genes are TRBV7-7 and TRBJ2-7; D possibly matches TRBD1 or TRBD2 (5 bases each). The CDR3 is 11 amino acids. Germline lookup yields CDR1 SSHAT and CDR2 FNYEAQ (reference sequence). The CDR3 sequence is CASSSIAGAYF. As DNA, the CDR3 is TGTGCTAGCAGCTCCATTGCCGGGGCCTACTTC.

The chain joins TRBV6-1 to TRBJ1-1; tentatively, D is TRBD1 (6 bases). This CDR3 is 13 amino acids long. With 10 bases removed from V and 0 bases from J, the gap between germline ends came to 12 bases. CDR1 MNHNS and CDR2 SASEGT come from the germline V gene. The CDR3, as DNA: TGTGCCATTACAGGGTCCATGAACACTGAAGCTTTCTTT. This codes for CAITGSMNTEAFF.

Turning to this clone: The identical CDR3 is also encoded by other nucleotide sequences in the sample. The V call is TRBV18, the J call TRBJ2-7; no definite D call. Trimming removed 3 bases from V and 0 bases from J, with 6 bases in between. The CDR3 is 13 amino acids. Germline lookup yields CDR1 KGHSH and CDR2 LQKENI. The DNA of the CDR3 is TGTGCCAGCTCACCGGGTACCTCCTACGAGCAGTACTTC. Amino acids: CASSPGTSYEQYF.

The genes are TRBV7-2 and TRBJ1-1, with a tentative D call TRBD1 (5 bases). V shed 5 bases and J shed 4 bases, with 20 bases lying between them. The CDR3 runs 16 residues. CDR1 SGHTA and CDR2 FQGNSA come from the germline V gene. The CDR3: CASSPHRQIAGTEAFF. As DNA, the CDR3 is TGTGCCAGCAGCCCCCACAGACAGATCGCCGGCACTGAAGCTTTCTTT.

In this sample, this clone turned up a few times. The CDR3 is CASRGTRGTDTQYF. The CDR3 bases are TGTGCCAGCAGGGGGACTAGGGGCACAGATACGCAGTATTTT. The chain has TRBV6-5 and TRBJ2-3; 8 bases are shared with TRBD2. With 6 bases clipped from V and 1 base from J, the junction kept 3 bases outside the gene matches. CDR3 length: 14 residues. Germline V gene data show CDR1 as MNHEY and CDR2 as SVGAGI.

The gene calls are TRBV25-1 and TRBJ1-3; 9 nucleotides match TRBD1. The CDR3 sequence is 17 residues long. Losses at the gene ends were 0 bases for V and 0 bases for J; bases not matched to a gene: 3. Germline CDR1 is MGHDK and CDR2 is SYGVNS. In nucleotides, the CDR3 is TGTGCCAGCAGTGAATACGACAGGGGGGTCTCTGGAAACACCATATATTTT. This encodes CASSEYDRGVSGNTIYF.

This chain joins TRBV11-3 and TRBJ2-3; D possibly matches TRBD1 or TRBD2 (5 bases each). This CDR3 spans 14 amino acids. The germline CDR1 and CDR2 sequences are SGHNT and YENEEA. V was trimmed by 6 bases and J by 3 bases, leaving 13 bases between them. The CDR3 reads CASSPGTATDTQYF. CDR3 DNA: TGTGCCAGCAGTCCCGGGACGGCTACAGATACGCAGTATTTT.

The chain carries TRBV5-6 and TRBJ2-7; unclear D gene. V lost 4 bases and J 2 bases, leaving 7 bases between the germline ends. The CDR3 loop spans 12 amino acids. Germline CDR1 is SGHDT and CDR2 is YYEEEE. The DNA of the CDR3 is TGTGCCAGCAGCCGACGCCCCTACGAGCAGTACTTC. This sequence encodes CASSRRPYEQYF. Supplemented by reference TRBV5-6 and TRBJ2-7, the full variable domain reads DAGVTQSPTHLIKTRGQQVTLRCSPKSGHDTVSWYQQALGQGPQFIFQYYEEEERQRGNFPDRFSGHQFPNYSSELNVNALLLGDSALYLCASSRRPYEQYFGPGTRLTVT.

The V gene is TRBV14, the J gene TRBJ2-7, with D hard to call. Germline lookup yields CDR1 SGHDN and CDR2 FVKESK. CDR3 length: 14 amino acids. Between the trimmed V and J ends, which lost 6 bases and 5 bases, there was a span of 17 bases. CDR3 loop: CASSLSAGLDEQYF. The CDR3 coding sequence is TGTGCCAGCAGTCTTTCTGCAGGTCTAGACGAGCAGTACTTC.

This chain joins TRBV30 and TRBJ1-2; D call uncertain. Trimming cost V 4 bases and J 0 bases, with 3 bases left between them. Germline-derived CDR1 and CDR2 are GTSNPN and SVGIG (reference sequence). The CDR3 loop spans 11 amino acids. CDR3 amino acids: CAWMTNYGYTF. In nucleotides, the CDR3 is TGTGCCTGGATGACTAACTATGGCTACACCTTC. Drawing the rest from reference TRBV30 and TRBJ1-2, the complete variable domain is SQTIHQWPATLVQPVGSPLSLECTVEGTSNPNLYWYRQAAGRGLQLLFYSVGIGQISSEVPQNLSASRPQDRQFILSSKKLLLSDSGFYLCAWMTNYGYTFGSGTRLTVV.

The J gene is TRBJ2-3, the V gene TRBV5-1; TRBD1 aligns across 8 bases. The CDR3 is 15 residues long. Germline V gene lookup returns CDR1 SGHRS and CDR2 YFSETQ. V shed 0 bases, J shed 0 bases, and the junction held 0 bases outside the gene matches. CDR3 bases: TGCGCCAGCAGCTTGGGGGACAGGAGCACAGATACGCAGTATTTT. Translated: CASSLGDRSTDTQYF.

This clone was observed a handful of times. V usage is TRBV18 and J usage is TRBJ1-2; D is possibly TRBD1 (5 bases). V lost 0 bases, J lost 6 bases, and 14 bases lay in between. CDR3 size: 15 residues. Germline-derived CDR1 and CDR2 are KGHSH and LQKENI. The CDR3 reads CASSPPYSGRDGYTF. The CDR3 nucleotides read TGTGCCAGCTCACCACCGTATTCAGGGCGTGATGGCTACACCTTC.

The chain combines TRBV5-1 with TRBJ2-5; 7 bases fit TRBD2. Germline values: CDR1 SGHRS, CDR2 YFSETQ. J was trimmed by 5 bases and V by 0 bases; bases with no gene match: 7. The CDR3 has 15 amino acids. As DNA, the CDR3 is TGCGCCAGCAGCTTGGCCGCGGGGGATGGGGAGACCCAGTACTTC. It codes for CASSLAAGDGETQYF.

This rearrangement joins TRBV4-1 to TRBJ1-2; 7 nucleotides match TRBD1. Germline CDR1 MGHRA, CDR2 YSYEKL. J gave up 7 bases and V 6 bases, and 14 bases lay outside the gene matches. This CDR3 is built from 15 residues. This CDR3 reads CASRAPGTAPPGYTF. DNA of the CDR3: TGCGCCAGCAGGGCCCCCGGGACAGCCCCCCCTGGCTACACCTTC.